This TCR beta chain was sequenced during a study of cytomegalovirus exposure and HLA in healthy donors. Use of 60 Vbeta and 13 Jbeta primers characterized the PCR. TCRdb's copy holds only in-frame clones and misses some; the assay was immunoSEQ multiplex PCR. Seen here are roughly 100,000 clones, 75% to 85% observed once, and the top ten hold 10% to 11%. V was cut by 0 bases and J by 3 bases, with 5 bases left in between. CDR3 length: 13 residues. Per germline, CDR1 LGHNA and CDR2 YNFKEQ. V usage is TRBV4-2 and J usage is TRBJ1-1; D is perhaps TRBD1 (5 bases). The receptor was derived from a man in his late teens or twenties in good health and CMV-seropositive. The sequenced sample consisted of PBMCs. The CDR3 protein is CASSQDRDTEAFF. The CDR3 nucleotides are TGTGCCAGCAGCCAAGACAGGGACACTGAAGCTTTCTTT.